The 18 T cell receptor beta chains given below trace back to one sample, sequenced in a study of cytomegalovirus exposure and HLA in healthy donors (dated by TCRdb to between 2016 and 2019). The method behind the library was the immunoSEQ multiplex PCR assay. A mixture of 60 forward primers for TCR Vbeta segments and 13 reverse primers for TCR Jbeta segments was used in the multiplex PCR. In TCRdb, the immuneACCESS table is reduced to in-frame sequences with V and J assigned. These tables do not hold every clone; where another copy was compared, an unresolved V gene accounts for under half, and the others remain unexplained. Within this sample are some 79,000 clones, with about 79% of them counted one time only. Around 5.1% of the sample is taken by the ten largest. The sample comprised PBMCs. The receptor source for this set is a male donor in good health and CMV-seropositive.

This clone was picked up a small number of times. The rearrangement uses TRBV4-2 and TRBJ2-1; 10 bases line up with TRBD2. Germline trimming cut 1 base from V and 4 bases from J; bases unmatched to any gene: 4. This CDR3 has 16 amino acids. Germline CDR1 LGHNA, CDR2 YNFKEQ. In DNA, the CDR3 is TGTGCCAGCAGCCAAGGGTGGACTAGCGGATACAATGAGCAGTTCTTC. Translation gives CASSQGWTSGYNEQFF.

This clone came up a few times. This chain uses TRBV7-9 with TRBJ1-6; 8 positions match TRBD1. J was trimmed by 9 bases and V by 4 bases; bases with no gene match: 5. The germline CDR1 and CDR2 sequences are SEHNR and FQNEAQ (reference sequence). The CDR3 totals 14 residues. CDR3 in amino acids: CASSSGGGGSPLHF. CDR3 nucleotide sequence: TGTGCCAGCAGCTCAGGGGGCGGTGGTTCACCCCTCCACTTT. Filled out from reference TRBV7-9 and TRBJ1-6, the complete variable domain reads DTGVSQNPRHKITKRGQNVTFRCDPISEHNRLYWYRQTLGQGPEFLTYFQNEAQLEKSRLLSDRFSAERPKGSFSTLEIQRTEQGDSAMYLCASSSGGGGSPLHFGNGTRLTVT.

With regard to this clone: Other DNA sequences in this sample translate to the same CDR3. The chain uses TRBV2 and TRBJ1-1, with 8 nucleotides matching TRBD1. The ends lost 6 bases at V and 1 base at J; junction bases unmatched: 1. The CDR3 contains 13 residues. Germline V gene sequence: CDR1 SNHLY, CDR2 FYNNEI. In nucleotides, the CDR3 is TGTGCCAGCAGCGGACAGGGGAACACTGAAGCTTTCTTT. Encoded protein: CASSGQGNTEAFF.

The J gene is TRBJ1-2, the V gene TRBV29-1; D possibly corresponds to TRBD1 (5 bases). Between the trimmed V and J ends, which lost 5 bases and 5 bases, there was a span of 15 bases. There are 13 residues in the CDR3. CDR1 and CDR2 (germline): SQVTM, ANQGSEA. CDR3 nucleotide sequence: TGCAGCGTTCATGGGGCCTCTCTTTATGGCTACACCTTC. Translation: CSVHGASLYGYTF.

The chain recombines TRBV5-4 with TRBJ2-2, with TRBD1 matching 11 bases. The germline V gene encodes CDR1 SGHNT and CDR2 YYREEE (reference sequence). Trimming cost V 0 bases and J 4 bases; bases outside gene matches: 5. The CDR3 is 17 amino acids. The CDR3 coding sequence is TGTGCCAGCAGCTTGGCGCCGGGACAGGGGGTCACCGGGGAGCTGTTTTTT. As protein: CASSLAPGQGVTGELFF.

The rearrangement joins TRBV5-1 to TRBJ1-5; D is possibly TRBD1 (6 bases). This CDR3 has 15 amino acids. V lost 0 bases and J 5 bases, leaving 12 bases between the germline ends. Germline V gives CDR1 SGHRS, CDR2 YFSETQ. CDR3 loop: CASSLAGGRDQPQHF. The CDR3 DNA is TGCGCCAGCAGCTTGGCCGGGGGGCGCGATCAGCCCCAGCATTTT.

V gene TRBV7-8 combines with J gene TRBJ1-1, with a weak D call TRBD1 (6 bases). Per the germline V gene, CDR1 is SGHVS and CDR2 is FQNEAQ. This CDR3 has 14 amino acids. V lost 1 base to trimming and J lost 11 bases, with 17 bases between them. In nucleotides, the CDR3 is TGTGCCAGCAGCTTAGTGGCAGGGGAATGTGGGGCTTTCTTT. Translated: CASSLVAGECGAFF. Looking up the rest from reference TRBV7-8 and TRBJ1-1 gives the full variable domain: GAGVSQSPRYKVAKRGQDVALRCDPISGHVSLFWYQQALGQGPEFLTYFQNEAQLDKSGLPSDRFFAERPEGSVSTLKIQRTQQEDSAVYLCASSLVAGECGAFFGQGTRLTVV.

The chain is built from TRBV30 and TRBJ1-2, with 8 bases matching TRBD1. The V gene's germline CDR1 is GTSNPN and CDR2 SVGIG (reference sequence). This CDR3 has 14 amino acids. Trimming at V came to 2 bases and at J to 4 bases, leaving 6 bases not matched to a gene. CDR3 sequence (DNA): TGTGCCTGGAGTCCCCCGGGACAGGCCTATGGCTACACCTTC. Amino acid sequence: CAWSPPGQAYGYTF.

This clone was seen a few times. The rearrangement uses TRBV28 and TRBJ2-7, with 7 nucleotides matching TRBD1. Losses at the gene ends were 6 bases for V and 0 bases for J; bases not matched to a gene: 11. The CDR3 covers 16 residues. The germline gives CDR1 MDHEN, CDR2 SYDVKM. CDR3 nucleotides: TGTGCCAGCAGGAGCCGCCGGGACAGCTACTCCTACGAGCAGTACTTC. This codes for CASRSRRDSYSYEQYF.

This clone was seen a few times. V is TRBV11-3 and J is TRBJ2-2, with 8 bases fitting TRBD2. This CDR3 has 18 amino acids. Germline lookup yields CDR1 SGHNT and CDR2 YENEEA. Trimming at V came to 0 bases and at J to 4 bases, leaving 10 bases not matched to a gene. The CDR3 loop reads CASSLDQSGSRVTGELFF. The DNA for the CDR3 is TGTGCCAGCAGCTTAGATCAGAGCGGGAGTCGAGTCACCGGGGAGCTGTTTTTT.

This chain links TRBV30 with TRBJ2-3; TRBD1 is a possible D gene (5 bases). This CDR3 contains 11 residues. V lost 2 bases and J lost 5, with 5 bases in between. Germline-derived CDR1 and CDR2 are GTSNPN and SVGIG (reference sequence). The CDR3 DNA reads TGTGCCTGGAGTCAGGGAGATACGCAGTATTTT. It yields the protein CAWSQGDTQYF.

Note on this clone: Relative to the germline gene, one junction end is altered; a read error may explain this. The genes are TRBV29-1 and TRBJ2-5; no firm D call. Germline assignment: CDR1 SQVTM and CDR2 ANQGSEA. The CDR3 loop spans 13 amino acids. This CDR3 reads CSLDMGSQETQYF. The CDR3 DNA reads as TGCAGCCTTGACATGGGCTCGCAAGAGACCCAGTACTTC.

Only one count was recorded for this clone. The genes are TRBV27 and TRBJ2-3; D gene unclear. Germline values: CDR1 MNHEY, CDR2 SMNVEV (reference sequence). Trimming pared 6 bases from V and 0 bases from J, leaving 4 bases between. There are 12 residues in the CDR3. The chain's CDR3 is CASRTSTDTQYF. The CDR3 DNA is TGTGCCAGCAGAACTAGCACAGATACGCAGTATTTT.

The rearrangement links TRBV6-1 to TRBJ2-3, with 10 positions matching TRBD2. The CDR3 sequence is 15 residues long. After removal of 6 bases from V and 7 bases from J, the junction contained 10 bases not matched to a gene. From germline, CDR1 is MNHNS and CDR2 SASEGT. CDR3 residues: CASSGTSEPPHTQYF. As DNA, the CDR3 is TGTGCCAGCAGCGGGACTAGCGAACCTCCACATACGCAGTATTTT.

This chain connects TRBV5-1 to TRBJ2-1; D remains ambiguous. Per germline, CDR1 SGHRS and CDR2 YFSETQ. This CDR3 is built from 13 residues. The germline V and J ends were trimmed by 1 base and 8 bases, with 10 bases remaining between them. In nucleotides, the CDR3 is TGCGCCAGCAGCTTGACACGGAGCGATGAGCAGTTCTTC. Translation gives CASSLTRSDEQFF.

The genes are TRBV11-2 and TRBJ2-1, with a possible D match to TRBD2 (7 bases). Deletions cut 1 base from V and 0 bases from J, with 13 bases between. The germline CDR1 and CDR2 sequences are SGHAT and FQNNGV. CDR3 length equals 17 residues. The chain's CDR3 is CASSLAGGGYSYNEQFF. CDR3 coding DNA: TGTGCCAGCAGCTTAGCGGGGGGCGGGTACTCCTACAATGAGCAGTTCTTC.

This clone showed up just once. The chain carries TRBV28 and TRBJ1-5, with 9 bases aligning to TRBD1. CDR1 and CDR2 (germline): MDHEN, SYDVKM. V lost 7 bases and J lost 7; bases outside the gene matches: 8. The CDR3 runs to 14 residues. The CDR3 loop reads CASIVPGQGQPQHF. CDR3 bases: TGTGCCAGCATCGTGCCGGGACAGGGACAGCCCCAGCATTTT.

V gene TRBV6-5 combines with J gene TRBJ2-5, with 8 bases aligning to TRBD2. CDR3 length: 13 amino acids. Germline V gene lookup returns CDR1 MNHEY and CDR2 SVGAGI. The J segment lost 7 bases and the V segment lost 6 bases, leaving 7 bases of the junction unmatched. The CDR3 bases are TGTGCCAGCAGGTTTCCGGGAGGGGGGACCCAGTACTTC. It specifies CASRFPGGGTQYF.